There are a few counts of the clone carrying this TCR beta chain. No antigen is known for it. The CDR3 is made up of 15 amino acids. Losses at the gene ends were 6 bases for V and 3 bases for J; bases not matched to a gene: 13. Looked up from germline, CDR1 is SQVTM and CDR2 is ANQGSEA. The record originates from a study of cytomegalovirus exposure and HLA in healthy donors. Study observations and caveats: TCR beta chains numbering 164 were designated cytomegalovirus-associated. About 87% or about 30% of the time was how often most TCR beta V segments were productive, according to an earlier analysis.

PCR involved 60 Vbeta and 13 Jbeta primers. Measured with immunoSEQ multiplex PCR; TCRdb has only the in-frame clones, and not every one. Here the sample spans about 76,000 clones, more than 65% being singletons. This TCR derives from a woman aged 40 to 49 in good health and CMV-seropositive. The rearrangement links TRBV29-1 to TRBJ2-5; 7 bases align to TRBD1. Sequenced input: PBMCs. The CDR3 loop is CSVERTGTEKETQYF. The CDR3 coding sequence is TGCAGCGTAGAACGTACCGGGACAGAGAAAGAGACCCAGTACTTC.